This paragraph covers one T cell receptor (beta chain) sequence. Here immunoSEQ multiplex PCR was the method, and the copy in TCRdb shows in-frame clones only, minus some. The sample records 70,000 or so clones, about 94% being singletons. This sample was taken from a study of cytomegalovirus exposure and HLA in healthy donors. At the level of the study: In a later analysis, the roughly 120 validation repertoires were reported to have used the same platform as the 600 to 800 first-cohort repertoires.

CDR3 size: 19 residues. The germline gives CDR1 KGHSH, CDR2 LQKENI. The germline V and J ends were trimmed by 3 bases and 0 bases, with 18 bases remaining between them. Sequencing was performed on PBMCs. The V and J genes are TRBV18 and TRBJ2-6; D gene uncertain. The sequence came from a woman between 18 and 29 years old in good health and CMV-seronegative. CDR3 in amino acids: CASSPLSLGLGSGANVLTF. The CDR3 coding sequence is TGTGCCAGCTCACCCCTCTCCTTGGGTCTAGGCTCTGGGGCCAACGTCCTGACTTTC.